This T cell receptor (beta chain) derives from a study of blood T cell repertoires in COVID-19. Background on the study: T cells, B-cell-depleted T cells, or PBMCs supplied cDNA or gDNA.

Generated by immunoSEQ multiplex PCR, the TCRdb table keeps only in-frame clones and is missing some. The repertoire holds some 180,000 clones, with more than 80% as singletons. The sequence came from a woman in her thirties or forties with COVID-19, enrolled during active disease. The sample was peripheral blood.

The CDR3 spells CASRSTTGGGYGYTF. Here the CDR3 DNA reads TGTGCCAGCAGAAGCACTACAGGGGGGGGGTATGGCTACACCTTC. This chain joins TRBV3-1 (or the pseudogene TRBV3-2) and TRBJ1-2, with 8 bases fitting TRBD1. The CDR3 length is 15 residues. The V gene end was trimmed by 6 bases and the J gene end by 5 bases; junction bases not matched to a gene: 11. The germline CDR1 and CDR2 sequences are LGHDT and YNNKEL (reference sequence).